These 14 T cell receptor beta chains originate from one sample sequenced in a study of cytomegalovirus exposure and HLA in healthy donors. PCR used 60 Vbeta primers and 13 Jbeta primers. Some clones are missing from TCRdb's copy, which holds only in-frame ones; the method was immunoSEQ multiplex PCR. The sample shows some 170,000 clones, roughly 79% of them seen only once. Sequencing was carried out using PBMCs. The receptors come from a woman younger than 30 in good health and CMV-seropositive.

This chain uses TRBV7-2 with TRBJ1-4; 8 positions match TRBD1. V dropped 6 bases and J dropped 8; count of bases not matched to a gene: 11. Germline V CDR1 and CDR2: SGHTA, FQGNSA. There are 15 residues in the CDR3. The CDR3 DNA is TGTGCCAGCAGTCTGGCCCTTCAGGGGGCCGAAAAACTGTTTTTT. Its translation: CASSLALQGAEKLFF.

The chain uses TRBV7-8 and TRBJ2-1, with D possibly matching TRBD2 (5 bases). Trimming removed 0 bases at V and 6 bases at J, with 21 bases between. This CDR3 comprises 18 residues. Germline V gene lookup returns CDR1 SGHVS and CDR2 FQNEAQ. CDR3 bases: TGTGCCAGCAGCTTAGCGGAGGCCGCACTAGTCTTAGGCAATGAGCAGTTCTTC. Protein product: CASSLAEAALVLGNEQFF. The full variable domain, in which reference TRBV7-8 and TRBJ2-1 provide the parts outside the CDR3, is GAGVSQSPRYKVAKRGQDVALRCDPISGHVSLFWYQQALGQGPEFLTYFQNEAQLDKSGLPSDRFFAERPEGSVSTLKIQRTQQEDSAVYLCASSLAEAALVLGNEQFFGPGTRLTVL.

The chain carries TRBV15 and TRBJ1-5, with 8 bases fitting TRBD1. V lost 5 bases to trimming and J lost 6 bases; unmatched junction nucleotides: 3. The germline V gene encodes CDR1 LNHNV and CDR2 YYDKDF (reference sequence). This CDR3 is built from 13 residues. CDR3 bases: TGTGCCACCAGCGACAGGGGCGGTCAGCCCCAGCATTTT. Its protein product is CATSDRGGQPQHF. Full variable domain (rest looked up from reference TRBV15 and TRBJ1-5): DAMVIQNPRYQVTQFGKPVTLSCSQTLNHNVMYWYQQKSSQAPKLLFHYYDKDFNNEADTPDNFQSRRPNTSFCFLDIRSPGLGDTAMYLCATSDRGGQPQHFGDGTRLSIL.

The CDR3 loop is CASSLSPVVRGNQPQHF. In DNA form, the CDR3 reads TGTGCCAGCAGCTTAAGCCCCGTCGTCCGTGGCAATCAGCCCCAGCATTTT. The V gene is TRBV5-8, the J gene TRBJ1-5; D remains unclear. Trimming took 2 bases from V and 2 from J, leaving 17 bases between them. The length of the CDR3 is 17 residues. Germline CDR1 SGHTS, CDR2 YDEGEE.

The rearrangement links TRBV2 to TRBJ2-3, with TRBD2 identical over 10 bases. With V trimmed by 4 bases and J by 6 bases, 7 bases remained unmatched. This CDR3 comprises 15 residues. Per the germline V gene, CDR1 is SNHLY and CDR2 is FYNNEI. CDR3 in amino acids: CASSVLAGAQDTQYF. The CDR3 DNA reads as TGTGCCAGCAGTGTCCTAGCGGGGGCTCAGGATACGCAGTATTTT.

V gene TRBV6-6 combines with J gene TRBJ1-6; D is ambiguous. The germline V and J ends were trimmed by 7 bases and 10 bases, with 14 bases remaining between them. The CDR3 is 13 residues long. Germline-derived CDR1 and CDR2 are MNHNY and SVGAGI (reference sequence). The CDR3 reads CASIRAGTSPLHF. In DNA form, the CDR3 reads TGTGCCAGCATCCGTGCGGGCACGTCACCCCTCCACTTT.

This rearrangement joins TRBV18 to TRBJ1-4; 9 bases align to TRBD1. Per the germline V gene, CDR1 is KGHSH and CDR2 is LQKENI. The ends lost 3 bases at V and 7 bases at J; junction bases unmatched: 0. This CDR3 has 13 residues. CDR3 residues: CASSPTGGEKLFF. The CDR3 DNA sequence: TGTGCCAGCTCACCGACAGGGGGTGAAAAACTGTTTTTT. The whole variable domain, remainder taken from reference TRBV18 and TRBJ1-4, is NAGVMQNPRHLVRRRGQEARLRCSPMKGHSHVYWYRQLPEEGLKFMVYLQKENIIDESGMPKERFSAEFPKEGPSILRIQQVVRGDSAAYFCASSPTGGEKLFFGSGTQLSVL.

The chain links TRBV5-1 to TRBJ2-2; TRBD2 aligns across 8 bases. V lost 0 bases, J lost 2 bases, and 6 bases stayed unmatched. Germline V gene lookup returns CDR1 SGHRS and CDR2 YFSETQ. The CDR3 contains 17 residues. In DNA, the CDR3 is TGCGCCAGCAGCTTGGATTCCGCGGGGGGAAACACCGGGGAGCTGTTTTTT. This translates into CASSLDSAGGNTGELFF. The full variable domain, rest sourced from reference TRBV5-1 and TRBJ2-2, is KAGVTQTPRYLIKTRGQQVTLSCSPISGHRSVSWYQQTPGQGLQFLFEYFSETQRNKGNFPGRFSGRQFSNSRSEMNVSTLELGDSALYLCASSLDSAGGNTGELFFGEGSRLTVL.

The chain combines TRBV10-3 with TRBJ2-7; 7 nucleotides agree with TRBD1. Germline loops: CDR1 ENHRY, CDR2 SYGVKD. The V segment lost 3 bases and the J segment 2 bases; nucleotides outside the gene matches: 1. The length of the CDR3 is 13 residues. This CDR3 is CAISEGGTYEQYF. The CDR3 DNA follows: TGTGCCATCAGTGAAGGGGGCACCTACGAGCAGTACTTC.

V and J are TRBV7-2 and TRBJ2-2, with TRBD2 matching over 7 bases. The CDR3 is 15 amino acids. J gave up 3 bases and V 5 bases, and 6 bases lay outside the gene matches. Germline-derived CDR1 and CDR2 are SGHTA and FQGNSA. CDR3: CASSLMGGDTGELFF. The CDR3 DNA sequence: TGTGCCAGCAGCCTAATGGGGGGGGACACCGGGGAGCTGTTTTTT.

V is TRBV7-3 and J is TRBJ2-2; D remains unclear. Germline CDR1 and CDR2: SGHTA and FQGTGA. The V end was cut by 2 bases, the J end by 0 bases, with 13 bases between. The CDR3 length is 17 residues. In DNA, the CDR3 is TGTGCCAGCAGCTTATCTGGGTACAGTTCGAACACCGGGGAGCTGTTTTTT. It yields the protein CASSLSGYSSNTGELFF.

This rearrangement joins TRBV7-2 to TRBJ2-7; a possible D gene is TRBD2 (7 bases). The CDR3 totals 15 residues. Deletions cut 3 bases from V and 4 bases from J, with 16 bases between. Looked up from germline, CDR1 is SGHTA and CDR2 is FQGNSA. CDR3 sequence: CASSLFAGAEYEQYF. For the CDR3, the DNA is TGTGCCAGCAGCTTGTTCGCGGGGGCCGAGTACGAGCAGTACTTC.

The rearrangement joins TRBV18 to TRBJ1-5, with D uncertain. CDR3 length: 13 amino acids. CDR1 and CDR2 from the germline V gene are KGHSH and LQKENI. V was shortened by 1 base and J by 5 bases, with 6 bases between the two germline ends. The CDR3: CASSPREDQPQHF. The CDR3 coding sequence is TGTGCCAGCTCACCACGAGAGGATCAGCCCCAGCATTTT.

J is TRBJ2-3 and V is TRBV6-6; D gene ambiguous. With 0 bases removed from V and 2 bases from J, the gap between germline ends came to 6 bases. Germline-derived CDR1 and CDR2 are MNHNY and SVGAGI (reference sequence). This CDR3 spans 14 amino acids. The CDR3 DNA follows: TGTGCCAGCAGTTACTCCTCTACCACAGATACGCAGTATTTT. Translation: CASSYSSTTDTQYF.